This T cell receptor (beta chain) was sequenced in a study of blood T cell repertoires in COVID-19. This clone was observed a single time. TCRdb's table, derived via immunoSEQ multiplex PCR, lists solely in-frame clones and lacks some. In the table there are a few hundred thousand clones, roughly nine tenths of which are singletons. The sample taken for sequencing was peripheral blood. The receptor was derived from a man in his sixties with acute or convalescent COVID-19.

CDR3 loop: CASSSVSSGSGELFF. In DNA, the CDR3 is TGTGCCAGCAGCTCCGTGTCTAGCGGGAGCGGGGAGCTGTTTTTT. The chain carries TRBV5-4 and TRBJ2-2, with 10 positions matching TRBD2. The CDR3 totals 15 residues. The junction had 6 bases not matched to a gene; V was cut back by 3 bases and J by 7 bases. Germline V gene sequence: CDR1 SGHNT, CDR2 YYREEE (reference sequence).